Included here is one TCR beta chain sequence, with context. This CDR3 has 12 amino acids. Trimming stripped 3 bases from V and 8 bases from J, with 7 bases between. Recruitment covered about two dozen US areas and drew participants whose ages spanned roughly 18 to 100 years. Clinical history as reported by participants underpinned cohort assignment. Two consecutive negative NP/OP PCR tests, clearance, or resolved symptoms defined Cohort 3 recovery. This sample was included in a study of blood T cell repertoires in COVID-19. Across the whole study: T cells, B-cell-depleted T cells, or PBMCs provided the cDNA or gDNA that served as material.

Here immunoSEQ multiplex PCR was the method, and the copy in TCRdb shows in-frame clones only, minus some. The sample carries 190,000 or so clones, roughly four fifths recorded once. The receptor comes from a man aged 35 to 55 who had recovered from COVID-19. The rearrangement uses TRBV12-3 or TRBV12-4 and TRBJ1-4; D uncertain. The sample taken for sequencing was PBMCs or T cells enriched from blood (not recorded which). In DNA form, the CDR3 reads TGTGCCAGCAGTTTCGGGTACGAAAAACTGTTTTTT. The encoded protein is CASSFGYEKLFF.